Detailed here is one T cell receptor (beta chain). A multiplex PCR was run with 60 Vbeta primers and 13 Jbeta primers. Sequencing was performed with immunoSEQ multiplex PCR; in TCRdb, only in-frame clones are kept and a portion is missing. The sample consists of about 90,000 clones, 62% of them appearing once. The sample originates from a study of cytomegalovirus exposure and HLA in healthy donors. The CDR3 spans 16 residues. CDR1 is SGHAT, CDR2 FQNNGV, per germline. V was pared by 1 base and J by 1 base, with 2 bases of the junction left unmatched. This chain connects TRBV11-2 to TRBJ2-5; 11 nucleotides line up with TRBD2. This clonotype was sampled from a young woman in good health and CMV-seropositive. Sequenced: PBMCs. As DNA, the CDR3 is TGTGCCAGCAGCTTAGGGCTAGCGGGGGGCCAAGAGACCCAGTACTTC. Protein: CASSLGLAGGQETQYF.